A single sample gave rise to the 19 T cell receptor beta chains below, sequenced in a study of T cell changes during pregnancy in multiple sclerosis. TCRdb keeps only in-frame clones here, not all; method: immunoSEQ multiplex PCR. The sample consists of under 100,000 clones, more than 90% of them appearing once. The sequencing here drew on peripheral blood, taken in the second trimester of pregnancy. The receptors originated from a female donor with multiple sclerosis, enrolled in a pregnancy study.

This chain joins TRBV9 and TRBJ2-1; 7 bases match TRBD1. The germline CDR1 and CDR2 sequences are SGDLS and YYNGEE. The V segment lost 3 bases and the J segment 0 bases; nucleotides outside the gene matches: 3. The CDR3 is 15 residues long. CDR3 nucleotide sequence: TGTGCCAGCAGCGCCCACAGGGGCTCCTACAATGAGCAGTTCTTC. Amino acid sequence: CASSAHRGSYNEQFF.

The V and J genes are TRBV19 and TRBJ2-6, with unresolved D. The ends were cut back, 7 bases at V and 2 bases at J, with 15 bases in the middle. This CDR3 has 16 residues. CDR1 is LNHDA, CDR2 SQIVND, per germline (reference sequence). The CDR3 loop reads CASTARLGAGANVLTF. In DNA, the CDR3 is TGTGCCAGTACCGCCCGGCTAGGTGCTGGGGCCAACGTCCTGACTTTC.

The chain couples TRBV6-5 to TRBJ1-1, with D maybe TRBD1 (5 bases). The CDR3 has 15 amino acids. Germline CDR1 is MNHEY and CDR2 is SVGAGI. V was shortened by 6 bases and J by 1 base, with 15 bases between the two germline ends. CDR3 bases: TGTGCCAGCAGGCAGAGGGGCGGGGGGAACACTGAAGCTTTCTTT. Translated: CASRQRGGGNTEAFF.

The genes are TRBV2 and TRBJ2-1, with TRBD2 identical over 10 bases. Germline assignment: CDR1 SNHLY and CDR2 FYNNEI. The CDR3 runs to 15 residues. V shed 5 bases, J shed 5 bases, and the junction held 6 bases outside the gene matches. CDR3 nucleotides: TGTGCCAGCAGTACACTAGCGGGGAACAACAATGAGCAGTTCTTC. Translation gives CASSTLAGNNNEQFF.

This chain uses TRBV19 with TRBJ2-5; weak D call: TRBD2 (5 bases). V was shortened by 5 bases and J by 1 base, with 14 bases between the two germline ends. This CDR3 has 15 amino acids. The germline CDR1 and CDR2 sequences are LNHDA and SQIVND (reference sequence). In DNA, the CDR3 is TGTGCCAGTAGTGGAGGTCGGGGAGTCCAAGAGACCCAGTACTTC. It yields the protein CASSGGRGVQETQYF.

The sample holds one count of this clone. CDR3 sequence: CASSLSGGDSWAFF. As DNA, the CDR3 is TGTGCCAGCAGTTTATCGGGGGGAGACAGCTGGGCTTTCTTT. The chain is built from TRBV27 and TRBJ1-1, with D tentatively TRBD1 (5 bases). Trimming took off 0 bases at V and 11 bases at J, with 16 bases between the two ends. The CDR3 length is 14 residues. Per germline, CDR1 MNHEY and CDR2 SMNVEV (reference sequence).

The V and J genes are TRBV28 and TRBJ1-4; D gene unclear. This CDR3 has 13 amino acids. With 6 bases removed from V and 8 bases from J, the gap between germline ends came to 13 bases. Germline loops: CDR1 MDHEN, CDR2 SYDVKM. In nucleotides, the CDR3 is TGTGCCAGCAGCTCTCCAGCGACCGAAAAACTGTTTTTT. It encodes CASSSPATEKLFF.

Points on this clone: The DNA is omitted, as the CDR3 cannot be located on it reliably, and the CDR3 follows TCRdb's listing. The V and J genes are TRBV21-1 and TRBJ2-1; TRBD2 is the table's D call, not checked against the DNA. TRBV21-1 constitutes a pseudogene. The CDR3 is 16 amino acids long, termini counted. CDR3 in amino acids: CASSPLVGRGNNEQFF.

V and J are TRBV20-1 and TRBJ2-3; tentative D call: TRBD2 (6 bases). Trimming left V 3 bases short and J 12 bases short, with 13 bases between. The CDR3 sequence is 11 residues long. Germline CDR1 is DFQATT and CDR2 is SNEGSKA (reference sequence). The CDR3 here is CSARGMRDQYF. For the CDR3, the DNA is TGCAGTGCTAGGGGGATGCGGGATCAGTATTTT.

The CDR3 sequence: CASARGSTDTQYF. DNA for the CDR3: TGCGCCAGCGCAAGGGGTAGCACAGATACGCAGTATTTT. This chain uses TRBV5-1 with TRBJ2-3; tentative D call: TRBD1 (5 bases). With 7 bases removed from V and 0 bases from J, the gap between germline ends came to 9 bases. CDR3 length: 13 residues. Germline CDR1 is SGHRS and CDR2 is YFSETQ.

Points on this clone: The identical CDR3 is also encoded by other nucleotide sequences in the sample. The chain employs TRBV19 and TRBJ2-7; 8 bases align to TRBD1. Unmatched junction bases numbered 4, after V lost 5 bases and J lost 1 base. The length of the CDR3 is 14 residues. Germline CDR1 LNHDA, CDR2 SQIVND (reference sequence). As DNA, the CDR3 is TGTGCCAGTAGTCCTACAGGGGGGTCCTACGAGCAGTACTTC. This encodes CASSPTGGSYEQYF.

The V and J genes are TRBV7-6 and TRBJ2-7, with 7 bases that match TRBD2. CDR1 and CDR2 from the germline V gene are SGHVS and FNYEAQ. J lost 1 base, V lost 1 base, and 4 bases had no gene match. CDR3 length: 15 amino acids. This CDR3 reads CASSLGGRGSYEQYF. The CDR3 DNA reads TGTGCCAGCAGCTTAGGTGGGAGGGGTTCCTACGAGCAGTACTTC.

The V and J genes are TRBV29-1 and TRBJ1-3; D is undetermined. This CDR3 spans 14 amino acids. V lost 4 bases and J lost 1, with 11 bases in between. In germline, CDR1 is SQVTM, CDR2 ANQGSEA. The CDR3 DNA sequence: TGCAGCGTTGTGCGGAGGAGGTCTGGAAACACCATATATTTT. Translating it yields CSVVRRRSGNTIYF.

V and J are TRBV11-2 and TRBJ2-6, with 10 bases lining up with TRBD1. V shed 4 bases, J shed 4 bases, and the junction held 10 bases outside the gene matches. Germline CDR1 reads SGHAT; CDR2 reads FQNNGV. The CDR3 has 18 residues. In DNA form, the CDR3 reads TGTGCCAGCAGCTCCGACAGGGGGCGCTGGACCGGGGCCAACGTCCTGACTTTC. The encoded protein is CASSSDRGRWTGANVLTF.

The V gene is TRBV7-7, the J gene TRBJ2-2; 8 positions match TRBD1. The V gene's germline CDR1 is SSHAT and CDR2 FNYEAQ (reference sequence). V gave up 5 bases and J gave up 2 bases; unmatched junction bases: 4. The CDR3 spans 15 residues. Here the CDR3 reads CASSPGQGNTGELFF. Here the CDR3 DNA reads TGTGCCAGCAGCCCCGGACAGGGAAACACCGGGGAGCTGTTTTTT.

The V call is TRBV15, the J call TRBJ2-7; weak D call: TRBD1 (5 bases). Per germline, CDR1 LNHNV and CDR2 YYDKDF (reference sequence). The V end was cut by 5 bases, the J end by 2 bases, with 13 bases between. The CDR3 has 14 residues. CDR3 sequence reads: CATSSLGEAYEQYF. Written as DNA, the CDR3 is TGTGCCACCAGCTCCCTAGGGGAAGCCTACGAGCAGTACTTC.

This clone was observed once. The chain carries TRBV5-1 and TRBJ1-1; D unclear. Germline V gene data show CDR1 as SGHRS and CDR2 as YFSETQ. Trimming stripped 5 bases from V and 5 bases from J, with 10 bases between. The CDR3 length is 12 residues. The CDR3 is CASSYSGTEAFF. The CDR3 DNA sequence: TGCGCCAGCAGTTACAGTGGAACTGAAGCTTTCTTT.

This clone was found once. The chain carries TRBV7-7 and TRBJ2-2, with D perhaps matching TRBD2 (5 bases). The CDR3 consists of 16 residues. Trimming left V 2 bases short and J 0 bases short, with 10 bases between. Germline V gives CDR1 SSHAT, CDR2 FNYEAQ (reference sequence). The CDR3: CASSLFGVPNTGELFF. The CDR3 bases are TGTGCCAGCAGCTTATTCGGGGTCCCGAACACCGGGGAGCTGTTTTTT.

V is TRBV5-6 and J is TRBJ2-2; TRBD1 agrees at 7 bases. V shed 6 bases, J shed 7 bases, and the junction held 9 bases outside the gene matches. The V gene's germline CDR1 is SGHDT and CDR2 YYEEEE. The CDR3 runs 14 residues. CDR3 nucleotide sequence: TGTGCCAGCACGTATGACAGGGTTGGCGGGGAGCTGTTTTTT. Translating gives CASTYDRVGGELFF.